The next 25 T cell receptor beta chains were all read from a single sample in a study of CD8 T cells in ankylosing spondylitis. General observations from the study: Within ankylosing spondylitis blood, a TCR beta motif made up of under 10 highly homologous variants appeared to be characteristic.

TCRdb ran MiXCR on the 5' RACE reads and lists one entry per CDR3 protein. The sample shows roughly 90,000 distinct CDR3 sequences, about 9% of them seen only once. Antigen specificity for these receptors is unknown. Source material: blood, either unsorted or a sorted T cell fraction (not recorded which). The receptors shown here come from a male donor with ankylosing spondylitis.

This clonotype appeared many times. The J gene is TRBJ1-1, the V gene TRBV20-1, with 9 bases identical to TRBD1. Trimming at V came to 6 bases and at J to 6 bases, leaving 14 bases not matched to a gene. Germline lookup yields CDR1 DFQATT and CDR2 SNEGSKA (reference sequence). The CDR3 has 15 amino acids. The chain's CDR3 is CSARTGALSSPEAFF. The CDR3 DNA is TGCAGTGCCCGGACAGGGGCCCTCAGTTCACCTGAAGCTTTCTTT.

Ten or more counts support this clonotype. The CDR3 is CASSLKDGPSNQPQHF. In DNA, the CDR3 is TGTGCCAGCAGCTTGAAGGACGGGCCTAGCAATCAGCCCCAGCATTTT. The genes are TRBV5-6 and TRBJ1-5; no reliable D call. V lost 1 base and J lost 0, with 11 bases in between. The CDR3 extends over 16 amino acids. Germline loops: CDR1 SGHDT, CDR2 YYEEEE.

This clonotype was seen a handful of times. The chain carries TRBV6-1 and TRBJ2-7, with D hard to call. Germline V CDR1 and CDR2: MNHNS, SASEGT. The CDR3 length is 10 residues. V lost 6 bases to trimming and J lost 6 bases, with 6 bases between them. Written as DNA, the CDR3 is TGTGCCAGCAGAGAGGTCGAGCAGTACTTC. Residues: CASREVEQYF.

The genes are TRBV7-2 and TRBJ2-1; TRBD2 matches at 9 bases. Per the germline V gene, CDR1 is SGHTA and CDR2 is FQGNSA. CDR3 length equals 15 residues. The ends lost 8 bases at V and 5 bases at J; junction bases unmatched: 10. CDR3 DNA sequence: TGTGCCAGCTCCCTCTGGGCGGGAGGGAACAATGAGCAGTTCTTC. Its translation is CASSLWAGGNNEQFF.

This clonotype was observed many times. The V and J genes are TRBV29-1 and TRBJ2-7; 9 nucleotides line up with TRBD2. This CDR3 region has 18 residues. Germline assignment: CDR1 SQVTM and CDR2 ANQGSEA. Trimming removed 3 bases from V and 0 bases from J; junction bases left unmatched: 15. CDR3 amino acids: CSVELVDAGGPSSYEQYF. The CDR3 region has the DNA TGCAGCGTTGAGTTGGTGGATGCGGGAGGGCCCAGCTCCTACGAGCAGTACTTC.

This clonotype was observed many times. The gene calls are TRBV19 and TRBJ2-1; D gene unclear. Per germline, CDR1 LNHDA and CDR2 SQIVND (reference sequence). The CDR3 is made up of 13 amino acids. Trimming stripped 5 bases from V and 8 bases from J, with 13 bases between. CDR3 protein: CASSSLGQHEQFF. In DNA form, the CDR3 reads TGTGCCAGTAGTTCTCTGGGCCAGCATGAGCAGTTCTTC.

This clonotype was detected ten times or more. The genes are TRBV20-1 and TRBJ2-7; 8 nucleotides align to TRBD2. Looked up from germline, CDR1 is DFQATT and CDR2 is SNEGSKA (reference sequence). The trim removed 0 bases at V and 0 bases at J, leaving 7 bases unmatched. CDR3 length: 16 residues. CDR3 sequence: CSARDLAGGDSYEQYF. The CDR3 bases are TGCAGTGCTAGAGATTTGGCGGGAGGAGACTCCTACGAGCAGTACTTC.

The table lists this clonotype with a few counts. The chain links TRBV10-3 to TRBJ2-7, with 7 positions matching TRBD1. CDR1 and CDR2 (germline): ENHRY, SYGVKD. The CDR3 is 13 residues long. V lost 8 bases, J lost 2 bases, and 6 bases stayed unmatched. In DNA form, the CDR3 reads TGTGCCATCGGGGACAGAGGGGCCTACGAGCAGTACGTC. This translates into CAIGDRGAYEQYV.

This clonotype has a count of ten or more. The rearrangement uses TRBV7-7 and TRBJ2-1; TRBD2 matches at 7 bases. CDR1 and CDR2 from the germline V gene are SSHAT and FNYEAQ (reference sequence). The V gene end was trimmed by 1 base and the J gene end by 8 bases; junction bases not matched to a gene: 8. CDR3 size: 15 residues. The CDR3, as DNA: TGTGCCAGCAGCTTAGGGGTGGGAGGGCCGGATGAGCAGTTCTTC. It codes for CASSLGVGGPDEQFF.

This CDR3 is CAWSSGAEPPYNEQFF. The CDR3 region has the DNA TGTGCCTGGAGTTCGGGAGCGGAACCCCCATACAATGAGCAGTTCTTC. J is TRBJ2-1 and V is TRBV30; TRBD2 is a possible D gene (6 bases). Trimming shortened V by 2 bases and J by 4 bases, and 18 bases separated the two germline ends. This CDR3 region has 16 residues. Germline V gene data show CDR1 as GTSNPN and CDR2 as SVGIG (reference sequence).

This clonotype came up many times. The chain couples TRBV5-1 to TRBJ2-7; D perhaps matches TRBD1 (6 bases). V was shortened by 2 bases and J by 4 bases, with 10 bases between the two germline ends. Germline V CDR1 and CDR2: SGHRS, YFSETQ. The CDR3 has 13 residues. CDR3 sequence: CASSLGGRYEQYF. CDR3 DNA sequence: TGCGCCAGCAGCTTAGGGGGTAGGTACGAGCAGTACTTC.

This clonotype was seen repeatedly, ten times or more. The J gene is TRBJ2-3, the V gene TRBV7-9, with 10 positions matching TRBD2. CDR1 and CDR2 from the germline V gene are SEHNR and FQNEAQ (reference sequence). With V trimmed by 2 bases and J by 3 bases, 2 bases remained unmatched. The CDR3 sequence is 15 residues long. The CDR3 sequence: CASSLSAGGTDTQYF. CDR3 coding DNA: TGTGCCAGCAGCTTATCAGCGGGAGGGACAGATACGCAGTATTTT. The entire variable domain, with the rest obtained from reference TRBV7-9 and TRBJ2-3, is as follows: DTGVSQNPRHKITKRGQNVTFRCDPISEHNRLYWYRQTLGQGPEFLTYFQNEAQLEKSRLLSDRFSAERPKGSFSTLEIQRTEQGDSAMYLCASSLSAGGTDTQYFGPGTRLTVL.

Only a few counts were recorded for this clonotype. DNA for the CDR3: TGTGCCAGCAGCCTGGAGGTCGCCGGGGAGCTGTTTTTT. This encodes CASSLEVAGELFF. The V gene is TRBV11-2, the J gene TRBJ2-2, with D tentatively TRBD2 (5 bases). Trimming shortened V by 5 bases and J by 6 bases, and 10 bases separated the two germline ends. The CDR3 extends over 13 amino acids. Per germline, CDR1 SGHAT and CDR2 FQNNGV.

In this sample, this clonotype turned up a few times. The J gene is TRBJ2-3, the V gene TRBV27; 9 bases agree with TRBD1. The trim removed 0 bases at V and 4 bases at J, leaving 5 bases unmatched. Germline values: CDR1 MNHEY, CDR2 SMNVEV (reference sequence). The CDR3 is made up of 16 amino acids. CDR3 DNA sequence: TGTGCCAGCAGTTTATCAGGGACAGGGAATCCAGATACGCAGTATTTT. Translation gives CASSLSGTGNPDTQYF.

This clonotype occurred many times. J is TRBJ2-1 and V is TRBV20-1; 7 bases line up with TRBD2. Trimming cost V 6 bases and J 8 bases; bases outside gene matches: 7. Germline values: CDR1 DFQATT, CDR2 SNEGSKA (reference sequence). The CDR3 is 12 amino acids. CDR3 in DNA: TGCAGTGCCCCCAGTGGGGGGGATGAGCAGTTCTTC. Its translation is CSAPSGGDEQFF.

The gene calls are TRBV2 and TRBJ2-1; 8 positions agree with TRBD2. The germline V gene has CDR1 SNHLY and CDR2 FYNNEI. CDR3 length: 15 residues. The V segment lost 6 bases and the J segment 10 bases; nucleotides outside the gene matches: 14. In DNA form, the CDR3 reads TGTGCCAGCAGGCGAGGAGCGGGAGAGAATCGAGAGCAGTTCTTC. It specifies CASRRGAGENREQFF. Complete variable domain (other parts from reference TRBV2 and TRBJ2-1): EPEVTQTPSHQVTQMGQEVILRCVPISNHLYFYWYRQILGQKVEFLVSFYNNEISEKSEIFDDQFSVERPDGSNFTLKIRSTKLEDSAMYFCASRRGAGENREQFFGPGTRLTVL.

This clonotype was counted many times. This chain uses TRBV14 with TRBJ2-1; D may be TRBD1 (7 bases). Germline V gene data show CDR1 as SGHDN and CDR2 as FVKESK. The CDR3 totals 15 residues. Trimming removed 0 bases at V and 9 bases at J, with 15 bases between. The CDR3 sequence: CASSQERGTVLEQFF. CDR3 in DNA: TGTGCCAGCAGCCAAGAACGCGGGACAGTACTTGAGCAGTTCTTC.

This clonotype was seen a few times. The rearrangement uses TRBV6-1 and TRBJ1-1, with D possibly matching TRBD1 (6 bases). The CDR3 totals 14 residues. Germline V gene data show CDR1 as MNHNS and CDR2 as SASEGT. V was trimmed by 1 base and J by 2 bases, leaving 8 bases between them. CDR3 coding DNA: TGTGCCAGCAGTGAAGGGACAGTCAACACTGAAGCTTTCTTT. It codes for CASSEGTVNTEAFF.

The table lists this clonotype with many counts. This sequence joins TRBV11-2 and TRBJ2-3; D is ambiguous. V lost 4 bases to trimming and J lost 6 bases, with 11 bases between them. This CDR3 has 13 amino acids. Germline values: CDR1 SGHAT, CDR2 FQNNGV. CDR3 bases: TGTGCCAGCAGCTCAAGCCCCATTGATACGCAGTATTTT. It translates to CASSSSPIDTQYF.

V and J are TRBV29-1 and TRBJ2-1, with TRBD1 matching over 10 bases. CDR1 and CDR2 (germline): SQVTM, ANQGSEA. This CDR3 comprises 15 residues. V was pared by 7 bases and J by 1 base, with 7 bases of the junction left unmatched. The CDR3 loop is CSGAPGQGSYNEQFF. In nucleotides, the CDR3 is TGCAGCGGCGCTCCGGGACAGGGGTCCTACAATGAGCAGTTCTTC.

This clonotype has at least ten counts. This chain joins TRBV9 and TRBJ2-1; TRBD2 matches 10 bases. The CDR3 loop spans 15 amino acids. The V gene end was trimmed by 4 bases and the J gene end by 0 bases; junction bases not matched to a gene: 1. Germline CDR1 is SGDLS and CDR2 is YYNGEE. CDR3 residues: CASSSSGSSYNEQFF. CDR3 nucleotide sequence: TGTGCCAGCAGCTCTAGCGGGAGCTCCTACAATGAGCAGTTCTTC.

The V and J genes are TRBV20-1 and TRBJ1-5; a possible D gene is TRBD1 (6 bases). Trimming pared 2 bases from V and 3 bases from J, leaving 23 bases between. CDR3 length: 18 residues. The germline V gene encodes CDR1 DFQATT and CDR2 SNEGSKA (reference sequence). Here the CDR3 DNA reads TGCAGTGCTAGAACAGGGCCGCGTTTAAGGGATTTCAATCAGCCCCAGCATTTT. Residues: CSARTGPRLRDFNQPQHF.

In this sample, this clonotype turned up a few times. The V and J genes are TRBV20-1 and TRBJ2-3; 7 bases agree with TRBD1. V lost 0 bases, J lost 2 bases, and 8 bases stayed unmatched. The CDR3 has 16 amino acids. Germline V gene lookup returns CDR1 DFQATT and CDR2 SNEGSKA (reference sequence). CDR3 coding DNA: TGCAGTGCTAGAGATCTGGCACAGGGGTACACAGATACGCAGTATTTT. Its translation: CSARDLAQGYTDTQYF.

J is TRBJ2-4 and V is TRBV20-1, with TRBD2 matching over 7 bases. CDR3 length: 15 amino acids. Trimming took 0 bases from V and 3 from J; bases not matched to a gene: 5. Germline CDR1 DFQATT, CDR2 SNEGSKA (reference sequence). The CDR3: CSARDRGLIKNIQYF. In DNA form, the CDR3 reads TGCAGTGCTAGAGATCGGGGACTAATCAAAAACATTCAGTACTTC.

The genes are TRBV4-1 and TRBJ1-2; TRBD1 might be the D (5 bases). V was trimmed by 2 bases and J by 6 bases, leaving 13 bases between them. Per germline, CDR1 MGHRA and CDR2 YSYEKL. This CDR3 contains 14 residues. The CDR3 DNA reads TGCGCCAGCAGCCAATTCTCCGGAGGGGATGGCTACACCTTC. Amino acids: CASSQFSGGDGYTF.